Listed here is a single TCR beta chain. Its antigen is not known. This specimen belongs to a study of shared clonotypes between healthy human individuals. This table comes from immunoSEQ multiplex PCR, and its TCRdb copy is limited to in-frame clones, with some not included. Here the sample spans 1,400,000 or so clones, approximately 98.5% being singletons. CD4+ cells yielded CD45RA+ naive and CD45RA-negative memory subsets. Overall study findings and caveats: A generally larger estimated richness was seen in naive subsets than in memory subsets. Enrolling few donors narrowed the genetic and exposure-history diversity that was represented.

Germline-derived CDR1 and CDR2 are SGHTA and FQGNSA. The CDR3 is 15 amino acids. Trimming pared 3 bases from V and 0 bases from J, leaving 11 bases between. This TCR was sampled from a man younger than 45 in good health. J is TRBJ1-2 and V is TRBV7-2, with D perhaps TRBD1 (6 bases). Source material: naive CD4+ T cells sorted from blood. Subset of the sample: CD45RA+ positively selected. The CDR3 bases are TGTGCCAGCAGCTTCCAGGGGCAAGCTAACTATGGCTACACCTTC. It translates to CASSFQGQANYGYTF.